This TCR beta chain was captured in a study of control samples from healthy donors and cancer patients. Per the germline V gene, CDR1 is GTSNPN and CDR2 is SVGIG (reference sequence). The CDR3 has 15 amino acids. After removal of 2 bases from V and 3 bases from J, the junction contained 7 bases not matched to a gene. Sequencing was performed with immunoSEQ multiplex PCR; in TCRdb, only in-frame clones are kept and a portion is missing. The table records some 66,000 clones, almost 85% of them present only once. This rearrangement joins TRBV30 to TRBJ2-1, with 7 bases fitting TRBD2. The clonotype originates from a man aged 40-49 years in good health. The specimen was blood. DNA of the CDR3: TGTGCCTGGAGTAGTCTAGCGGAGAGCTACAATGAGCAGTTCTTC. Protein sequence: CAWSSLAESYNEQFF.